These T cell receptor beta chains were read from a single sample in a study of early T cells in non-severe SARS-CoV-2 infection. TCRdb passed the 5' RACE reads through MiXCR, listing each CDR3 protein once. This sample has 85,000 to 100,000 distinct CDR3 sequences; around a sixth occur once, and the top ten carry 5% to 5.5%. Sequenced here: whole blood, sampled at baseline. Receptor source: an adult who was a healthcare worker with PCR-confirmed SARS-CoV-2 infection or an uninfected control (not recorded which). Both conserved end residues are part of each CDR3. D genes are given only for firm matches. Size is stated for part of the rows, as once, few or many counts, or as a class when the clone is expanded.

v_gene,d_gene,j_gene,abundance,CDR3aa
TRBV19,TRBD1,TRBJ2-1,-,CASSHFRGSSYNEQFF
TRBV20-1,TRBD1,TRBJ2-1,-,CSAREVVTGISEQFF
TRBV27,-,TRBJ1-1,-,CASSLSVGGQRKAFF
TRBV28,TRBD2,TRBJ2-3,few,CASSSRLAVTDTQYF
TRBV6-2/TRBV6-3,-,TRBJ2-2,-,CASSPAGYTGELFF
TRBV6-9,TRBD1,TRBJ2-7,few,CASRGTVLLLLREQYF
TRBV15,TRBD2,TRBJ2-7,few,CATSTDTSGRFGQYF
TRBV12-3/TRBV12-4,TRBD1,TRBJ1-4,many,CASRIQGEGEKLFF
TRBV4-3,TRBD1,TRBJ1-1,-,CASSQVTGVNTEAFF
TRBV3-1,TRBD2,TRBJ2-2,many,CASSRLGLAGANGGELFF
TRBV7-6,TRBD2,TRBJ2-2,-,CASSLEPGLAGLDTGELFF
TRBV2,TRBD1,TRBJ1-3,few,CASAGQTYSGNTIYF
TRBV7-3,-,TRBJ2-3,few,CASSHSPEADTQYF
TRBV15,TRBD2,TRBJ2-1,-,CATSRASSGRGAEQFF
TRBV20-1,TRBD2,TRBJ2-7,few,CSARGTSGSNRYEQYF
TRBV2,-,TRBJ2-2,many,CASTGTERSGELFF
TRBV7-8,-,TRBJ2-5,few,CASSFGIQETQYF
TRBV2,TRBD1,TRBJ1-5,many,CASACDRGSDQPQHF
TRBV28,-,TRBJ1-5,many,CASSLYSDTPRVQHF
TRBV7-2,-,TRBJ2-3,-,CASSSNGADTQYF
TRBV7-9,-,TRBJ2-3,many,CASSFQMSGTDTQYF
TRBV5-4,-,TRBJ1-1,-,CASSLARVDTEAFF
TRBV20-1,TRBD1,TRBJ1-1,-,CSGYSRDRHTEAFF
TRBV7-8,-,TRBJ2-3,few,CASSLINSGWENTDTQYF
TRBV10-3,-,TRBJ2-7,-,CAISGSTGGEQYF
TRBV12-3/TRBV12-4,-,TRBJ2-1,-,CASSSRFNEQFF
TRBV20-1,-,TRBJ1-5,-,CSAREAGAYSNQPQHF
TRBV7-9,-,TRBJ2-7,many,CASSLGGTYEQYF
TRBV5-4,-,TRBJ1-1,few,CASRLVQATEAFF
TRBV5-4,TRBD2,TRBJ2-2,once,CASSSVSGRGTGELFF
TRBV28,TRBD2,TRBJ2-7,-,CASSLLVRIAGSSYEQYF